Listed below are T cell receptor beta chains from one sample, sequenced in a study of a mutant IDH1 vaccine in newly diagnosed glioma. Here immunoSEQ multiplex PCR was the method, and the copy in TCRdb shows in-frame clones only, minus some. The data contain 25,000 to 30,000 clones, around 76% of them singletons. These receptors are not linked to any known antigen. The sequenced sample was PBMCs, obtained from a glioma patient whose treatment included an IDH1 peptide vaccine. Source of these receptors: a man aged 45-60 years with glioma. CDR3s include the opening cysteine and the closing phenylalanine or tryptophan. A D gene is named only where the DNA matches it firmly. Clone size appears in some rows only: once, few, many, or a class for an expanded clone.

>TRBJ1-2|TRBV5-6|.|.
TGTGCCAGCAGCTTGTCAGGGGAGGGCTATGGCTACACCTTC
CASSLSGEGYGYTF
>TRBJ1-2|TRBV4-3|.|.
TGCGCCAGCAGCCAAGATTTCACACTTAACTATGGCTACACCTTC
CASSQDFTLNYGYTF
>TRBJ2-5|TRBV4-1|.|.
TGCGCCAGCAGCCAAGATAGGAACGCACAAGAGACCCAGTACTTC
CASSQDRNAQETQYF
>TRBJ2-3|TRBV6-7|.|once
TGTGCCAGCAGTGCATATTTGGATACGCAGTATTTT
CASSAYLDTQYF
>TRBJ2-1|TRBV4-1|.|.
TGCGCCAGCAGCCAAGTTACGCACAATGAGCAGTTCTTC
CASSQVTHNEQFF
>TRBJ1-2|TRBV6-1|.|.
TGTGCCAGCAGTGAAAGGGAAGGGCAGGGTGGCTACACCTTC
CASSEREGQGGYTF
>TRBJ1-1|TRBV19|.|few
TGTGCCAGTAGTACCCCGGGGCAGCGGAACACTGAAGCTTTCTTT
CASSTPGQRNTEAFF
>TRBJ1-2|TRBV30|TRBD1|once
TGTGCCTGGAGGAACAGGGGTGAATATGGCTACACCTTC
CAWRNRGEYGYTF
>TRBJ2-3|TRBV2|TRBD1|.
TGTGCCAGCCTCACAGGGGGCTCTAGCCTGAGCACAGATACGCAGTATTTT
CASLTGGSSLSTDTQYF
>TRBJ1-6|TRBV19|TRBD1|.
TGTGCCAGTAGTATCACCCCGACAGGGCGGAATTCACCCCTCCACTTT
CASSITPTGRNSPLHF
>TRBJ2-7|TRBV6-6|.|.
TGTGCCAGCAGACCCACAGGGAGCTACGAGCAGTACTTC
CASRPTGSYEQYF